This TCR beta chain originates from a study of control samples from healthy donors and cancer patients. Profiled with immunoSEQ multiplex PCR; TCRdb holds only in-frame clones, not every one. The sample carries tens of thousands of clones, 84% recorded once. The germline gives CDR1 SGHVS, CDR2 FNYEAQ. The CDR3 covers 16 residues. J gave up 0 bases and V 2 bases, and 4 bases lay outside the gene matches. Sequencing used PBMCs. The source is a man aged 60 to 69 with head and neck cancer. The chain combines TRBV7-6 with TRBJ2-3, with 8 bases identical to TRBD1. DNA of the CDR3: TGTGCCAGCAGCTTACAGGGGGCTACGAGCACAGATACGCAGTATTTT. It codes for CASSLQGATSTDTQYF.